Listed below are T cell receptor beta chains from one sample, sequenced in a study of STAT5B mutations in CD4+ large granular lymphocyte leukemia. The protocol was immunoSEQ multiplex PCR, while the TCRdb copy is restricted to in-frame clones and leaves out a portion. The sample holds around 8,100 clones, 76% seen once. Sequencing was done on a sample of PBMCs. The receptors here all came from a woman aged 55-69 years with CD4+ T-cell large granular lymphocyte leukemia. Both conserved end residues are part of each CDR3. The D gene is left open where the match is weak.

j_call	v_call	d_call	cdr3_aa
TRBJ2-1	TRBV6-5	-	CASSYPQGIYNEQFF
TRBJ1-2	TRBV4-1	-	CASSQDQSPESGYTF
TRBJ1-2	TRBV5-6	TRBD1	CASSPGGSGGNYGYTF
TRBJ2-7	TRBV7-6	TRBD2	CASSLTSGDHYEQYF
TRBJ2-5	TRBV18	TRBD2	CASSPTMAKREGYQETQYF
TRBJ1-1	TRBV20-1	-	CSAPRAFF
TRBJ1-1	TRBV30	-	CAWSVRGRGIGTEAFF
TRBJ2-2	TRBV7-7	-	CASSTTKGGEDGELFF
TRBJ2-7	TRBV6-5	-	CASSPPSDSYEQYF
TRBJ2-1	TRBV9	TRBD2	CASSVGGGLAPRDEQFF
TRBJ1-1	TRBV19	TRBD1	CASSADRGITEAFF
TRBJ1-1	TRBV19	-	CASSIQATNTEAFF
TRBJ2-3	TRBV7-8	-	CASSLAGPLSPDTQYF
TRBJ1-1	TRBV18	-	CASSPGSLGSRLPEAFF
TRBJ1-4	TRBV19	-	CASSIVRLNEKLFF
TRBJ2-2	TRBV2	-	CASTIARDRGNTGELFF